This is a list of T cell receptor beta chains from one sample in a study of long-term antiretroviral therapy in people with HIV. Libraries were prepared by immunoSEQ multiplex PCR; TCRdb keeps only in-frame clonotypes and omits some of them. The sample consists of 25,000 to 35,000 clones, approximately 89% of them appearing once. This sample comprised unsorted PBMCs, obtained 3.1 years after starting antiretroviral therapy. These receptors all stem from a man younger than 35 with HIV. The CDR3 runs from the conserved cysteine through the conserved F or W. A D gene is named only where the DNA matches it firmly. Size tells how often a clone was seen (once, few, many) or the class of an expanded clone, and some rows leave it out.

TRBJ1-1	TRBD1	-	TRBV12-5	TGTGCTAGTGGTTTGTGGGACAGGGGGACTGAAGCTTTCTTT	CASGLWDRGTEAFF
TRBJ2-7	TRBD1	-	TRBV7-6	TGTGCCAGCAGCCGCCCAGGGGGCACCTCCTACGAGCAGTACTTC	CASSRPGGTSYEQYF
TRBJ1-4	-	few	TRBV4-1	TGCGCCAGCAGCCAAGAGCAAGCAAATGGAGGCGAAAAACTGTTTTTT	CASSQEQANGGEKLFF
TRBJ2-3	TRBD1	once	TRBV11-2	TGTGCCAGCACCCCACCGGGACAGGGCTTATCCCTTCCCGTTTTT	CASTPPGQGLSLPVF
TRBJ2-6	-	-	TRBV4-3	TGCGCCAGCAGCCAAGGAGGTAGCCGAGGTGCCTCCGGGGCCAACGTCCTGACTTTC	CASSQGGSRGASGANVLTF
TRBJ1-4	-	few	TRBV19	TGTGCCAGTAGTCTCTACCGACAGAAGGGCGATGAAAAACTGTTTTTT	CASSLYRQKGDEKLFF
TRBJ2-7	TRBD2	-	TRBV28	TGTGCCAGCAGTTTAGTAGCGGGAGGGAGCGAGCAGTACTTC	CASSLVAGGSEQYF
TRBJ1-5	-	-	TRBV7-2	TGTGCCAGCAGCCAGGTTAGCAATCAGCCCCAGCATTTT	CASSQVSNQPQHF
TRBJ1-1	-	-	TRBV4-2	TGTGCCAGCAGCCAAGTGAGTCTGCCCGAAGCTTTCTTT	CASSQVSLPEAFF
TRBJ2-7	TRBD1	few	TRBV4-2	TGTGCCAGCAGCCAGGACCACCAGGGGGCAGGCTCCTACGAGCAGTACTTC	CASSQDHQGAGSYEQYF
TRBJ2-5	TRBD2	-	TRBV6-1	TGTGCCAGCGCGACTAGCTTATCCGAAGAGACCCAGTACTTC	CASATSLSEETQYF
TRBJ1-1	-	-	TRBV29-1	TGCAGCGTCCGCACGGGGGGCGGTACTGAAGCTTTCTTT	CSVRTGGGTEAFF
TRBJ2-1	TRBD1	-	TRBV5-5	TGTGCCAGCAGCTTGGAAGGGACAGGGTTTTCGGAGCAGTTCTTC	CASSLEGTGFSEQFF
TRBJ1-1	-	-	TRBV20-1	TGCAGTGCAAGGATGGCTACTGAAGCTTTCTTT	CSARMATEAFF
TRBJ2-3	TRBD1	-	TRBV5-1	TGCGCCAGCAGCTTGGTCGGGGGACAGGGGGCCGTAGATACGCAGTATTTT	CASSLVGGQGAVDTQYF
TRBJ2-5	-	-	TRBV7-7	TGTGCTACCGGGTCCGGGCCACAAGAGACCCAGTACTTC	CATGSGPQETQYF
TRBJ2-7	TRBD2	-	TRBV6-6	TGTGCCAGCAGCCCCAGCCAAGCGGGAGGCTACGAGCAGTACTTC	CASSPSQAGGYEQYF
TRBJ2-2	-	-	TRBV6-5	TGTGCCAGCACGGGGGGCTCCGCCGGGGAGCTGTTTTTT	CASTGGSAGELFF
TRBJ1-1	-	-	TRBV6-5	TGTGCCAGCAGTTACCGAACGATCACTGAAGCTTTCTTT	CASSYRTITEAFF
TRBJ2-3	TRBD2	-	TRBV29-1	TGCAGCACATGGACTAGCGGTTTTAGCACAGATACGCAGTATTTT	CSTWTSGFSTDTQYF
TRBJ1-6	-	-	TRBV18	TGTGCCAGCTCACCAGGGCAGGTCCTAAATTCACCCCTCCACTTT	CASSPGQVLNSPLHF
TRBJ2-7	-	-	TRBV12-5	TGTGCTAGTGGTTCGAGGGGGGGGGAGCAGTACTTC	CASGSRGGEQYF
TRBJ2-7	-	-	TRBV6-4	TGTGCCAGCAGTAACCGGGGCCCCCACTACGAGCAGTACTTC	CASSNRGPHYEQYF
TRBJ1-1	TRBD1	-	TRBV7-9	TGTGCCAGCAGCTTAACAGGGGGCACTGAAGCTTTCTTT	CASSLTGGTEAFF
TRBJ1-1	-	-	TRBV6-5	TGTGCCAGCAGTTACTCGATATCCCCGTCCCCTGAAGCTTTCTTT	CASSYSISPSPEAFF
TRBJ2-5	-	-	TRBV2	TGTGCCACCAAAGGTGGGGGGGCGACCCAGTACTTC	CATKGGGATQYF
TRBJ2-7	TRBD2	-	TRBV4-2	TGTGCCAGCAGCTCAGGACTAGCCGGCTCCTACGAGCAGTACTTC	CASSSGLAGSYEQYF
TRBJ1-3	-	-	TRBV4-3	TGCGCCAGCAGCCAAGTAACAGGTCTACGCTCTGGAAACACCATATATTTT	CASSQVTGLRSGNTIYF
TRBJ1-1	-	-	TRBV28	TGTGCCAGCAGTTTGGGTATAAGAGCTTTCTTT	CASSLGIRAFF
TRBJ1-4	-	-	TRBV19	TGTGCCAGTAGTATCTGGGATCAGCGAGAAAAACTGTTTTTT	CASSIWDQREKLFF
TRBJ2-7	-	-	TRBV11-2	TGTGCCAGCAGCTTAGGGGGGACGGAGCAGTACTTC	CASSLGGTEQYF
TRBJ2-7	-	-	TRBV19	TGTGCCAGTAGTATAACCAGGCGATACGAGCAGTACTTC	CASSITRRYEQYF
TRBJ2-2	TRBD2	-	TRBV9	TGTGCCAGCAGCGTCGGACTAGGAAAGCGTAGGGAGCTGTTTTTT	CASSVGLGKRRELFF
TRBJ1-5	TRBD1	-	TRBV6-5	TGTGCCAGCTCGACAGGGTTCAATCAGCCCCAGCATTTT	CASSTGFNQPQHF
TRBJ2-2	-	-	TRBV7-2	TGTGCCAGCAGCTTACTCGGACGGGAGAACACCGGGGAGCTGTTTTTT	CASSLLGRENTGELFF
TRBJ2-2	-	-	TRBV10-3	TGTGCCATCAGTACCACCGGGGAGCTGTTTTTT	CAISTTGELFF
TRBJ2-1	-	-	TRBV19	TGTGCCAGTAGTATAGGGGCACTAGTAGGGAAGCATGAGCAGTTCTTC	CASSIGALVGKHEQFF
TRBJ2-7	-	-	TRBV9	TGTGCCAGCAGCGTATCTGATTCCTACGAGCAGTACTTC	CASSVSDSYEQYF
TRBJ2-5	-	-	TRBV6-1	TGTGCCAGCAGTGATGGGGTTTTCAGGGAAGAGACCCAGTACTTC	CASSDGVFREETQYF
TRBJ1-2	-	-	TRBV10-3	TGTGCCTACTCACAAGAGGGGGGCGGTGGCTACACCTTC	CAYSQEGGGGYTF